Below, one TCR beta chain is given with its context. The antigen is undetermined. This sample stems from a study of cytomegalovirus exposure and HLA in healthy donors. Primers included in the PCR were 60 Vbeta and 13 Jbeta primers. TCRdb keeps only in-frame clones here, not all; method: immunoSEQ multiplex PCR. The profile shows roughly 100,000 clones, about four fifths of them singletons. Findings of the study overall: There were 150 or so TCR beta chains listed as cytomegalovirus-associated. Clonal expansion was found to be greater in HLA-associated TCR beta chains than in equally common others in a later analysis. Under in vitro conditions, a few CMV-associated chains were confirmed as specific for CMV antigens.

This TCR came from a woman between 40 and 55 years old in good health and CMV-seronegative. Sequencing used PBMCs.

This CDR3 is CASSYTGTGTDTQYF. The CDR3 region has the DNA TGTGCCAGCAGTTATACCGGGACAGGGACAGATACGCAGTATTTT. The rearrangement joins TRBV5-6 to TRBJ2-3; the match to TRBD1 covers 9 bases. From germline, CDR1 is SGHDT and CDR2 YYEEEE. The trim removed 5 bases at V and 3 bases at J, leaving 7 bases unmatched. The CDR3 consists of 15 residues.